What follows is one T cell receptor (beta chain) and its context. The sample comes from a study of shared clonotypes between healthy human individuals. Across the whole study: Each donor's CD8 memory used one plate, CD8 naive two, each CD4 subset three.

The CDR3 contains 14 residues. Trimming took 7 bases from V and 2 from J, leaving 13 bases between them. Germline CDR1 MNHNS, CDR2 SASEGT. Terminally differentiated effector memory CD45RA+ cells were excluded by CCR7 positive selection of CD45RO-negative cells. Nashville, Tennessee was home to all donors, each a Caucasian adult. Some 29,000 T cell genomes (around 0.2 ug DNA) went into each sorted-subset replicate. Profiling relied on immunoSEQ multiplex PCR, and the TCRdb table lists in-frame clones only, not all of them. In the table there are 2 million or so clones, approximately 94% of which are singletons.

This chain uses TRBV6-1 with TRBJ2-3; the D call may be TRBD1 or TRBD2 (5 bases each). This TCR derives from a man between 18 and 29 years old in good health. Sequenced sample: naive CD8+ T cells sorted from blood. CDR3 bases: TGTGCCAGCAAAGATTACGGGACCACAGATACGCAGTATTTT. Translated, it gives CASKDYGTTDTQYF.